This T cell receptor beta chain was captured by sequencing in a study of CD8+CD57+ T cells in acquired aplastic anemia. Genomic DNA served as template for TCR beta VDJ and CDR3 profiling. TCRdb reprocessed the reads via MiXCR and lists one record per CDR3 protein. Seen here are about 210,000 distinct CDR3 sequences, 30% to 40% observed once, and the top ten hold around 1.1%. On this clonotype itself: A read error is possible here, since a much larger clone lies one base away.

Per germline, CDR1 SGHRS and CDR2 YFSETQ. With 7 bases clipped from V and 9 bases from J, the junction kept 7 bases outside the gene matches. The CDR3 has 13 amino acids. The receptor was derived from a human donor in good health, serving as a control. The specimen was sorted CD4+, CD8+, or CD8+CD57+ T cells (not recorded which) from PBMCs. The chain has TRBV5-1 and TRBJ1-6, with TRBD1 matching 7 bases. The CDR3 nucleotides read TGCGCCAGCGGAGGGGGCCTGGCTTCACCCCTCCACTTT. Translated: CASGGGLASPLHF.